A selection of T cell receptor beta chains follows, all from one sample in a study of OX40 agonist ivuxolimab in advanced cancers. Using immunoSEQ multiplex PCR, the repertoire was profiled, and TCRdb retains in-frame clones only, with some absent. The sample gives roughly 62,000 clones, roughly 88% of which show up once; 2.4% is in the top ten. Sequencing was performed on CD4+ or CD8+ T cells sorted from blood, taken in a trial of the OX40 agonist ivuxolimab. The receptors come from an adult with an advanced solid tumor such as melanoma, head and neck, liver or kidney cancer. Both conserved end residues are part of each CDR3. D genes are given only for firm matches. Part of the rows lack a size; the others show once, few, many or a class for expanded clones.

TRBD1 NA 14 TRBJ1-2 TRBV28 TGTGCCAGCAGTTCTGGACAGGGAAACTATGGCTACACCTTC CASSSGQGNYGYTF
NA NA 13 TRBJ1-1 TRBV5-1 TGCGCCAGCAGCCGCGAGGGGGACACTGAAGCTTTCTTT CASSREGDTEAFF
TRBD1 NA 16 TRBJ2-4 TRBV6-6 TGTGCCAGCAGTCTCCTGACAGGGGTTTCCAAAAACATTCAGTACTTC CASSLLTGVSKNIQYF
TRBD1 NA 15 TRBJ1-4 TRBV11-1 TGTGCCAGCAGCTTAATGGACAGGGGAGATGAAAAACTGTTTTTT CASSLMDRGDEKLFF
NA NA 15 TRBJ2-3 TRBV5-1 TGCGCCAGCAGCTTGGCAGGGGTTGGCACAGATACGCAGTATTTT CASSLAGVGTDTQYF
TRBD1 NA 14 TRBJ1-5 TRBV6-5 TGTGCCAGCAGCCTAGGACAGGGCGTTCAGCCCCAGCATTTT CASSLGQGVQPQHF
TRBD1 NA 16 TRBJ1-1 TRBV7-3 TGTGCCAGCAGCTTATCGGGACAGCGGGGGAACACTGAAGCTTTCTTT CASSLSGQRGNTEAFF
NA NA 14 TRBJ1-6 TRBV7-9 TGTGCCAGCAGCTTATCGGGTAGAGAATCACCCCTCCACTTT CASSLSGRESPLHF
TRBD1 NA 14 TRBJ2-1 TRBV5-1 TGCGCCAGCAGCTTGGCCGGGGACAGGGATGAGCAGTTCTTC CASSLAGDRDEQFF
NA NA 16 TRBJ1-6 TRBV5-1 TGCGCCAGCAGCAGCGACCTAACAGGGTTGCGTTCACCCCTCCACTTT CASSSDLTGLRSPLHF
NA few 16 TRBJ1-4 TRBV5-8 TGTGCCAGCAGCGTTGGGGGGACTTCCCGAAATGAAAAACTGTTTTTT CASSVGGTSRNEKLFF
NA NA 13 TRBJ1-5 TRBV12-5 TGTGCTAGTGGTTTGTGGATCAGAGGGGCCCAGCATTTT CASGLWIRGAQHF
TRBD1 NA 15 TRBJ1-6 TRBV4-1 TGCGCCAGCAGCCAAGTCCTAACAGGGGATTCACCCCTCCACTTT CASSQVLTGDSPLHF
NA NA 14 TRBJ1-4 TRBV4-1 TGCGCCAGCAGCCAAGAAGGTGTCAACGAAAAACTGTTTTTT CASSQEGVNEKLFF
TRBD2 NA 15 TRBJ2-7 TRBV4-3 TGCGCCAGCAGCCAAGACCGCGGGGGGCAGTACGAGCAGTACTTC CASSQDRGGQYEQYF
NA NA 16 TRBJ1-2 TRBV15 TGTGCCACCAGCAGAGACGGCCGGACGGTTCCGGGCGGCTACACCTTC CATSRDGRTVPGGYTF
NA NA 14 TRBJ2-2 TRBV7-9 TGTGCCAGCCTGGGGGCAGCTCCTACCGGGGAGCTGTTTTTT CASLGAAPTGELFF
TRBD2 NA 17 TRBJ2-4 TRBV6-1 TGTGCCAGCAGTGAAATTAGCGGGGGGGCACTAGGGAACATTCAGTACTTC CASSEISGGALGNIQYF
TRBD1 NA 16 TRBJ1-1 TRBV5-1 TGCGCCAGCAGCTTAGCCGGGACAGGTTTAAACACTGAAGCTTTCTTT CASSLAGTGLNTEAFF
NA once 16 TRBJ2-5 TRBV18 TGTGCCAGCTCACCTGGGGCCCCAGGGTCCCAAGAGACCCAGTACTTC CASSPGAPGSQETQYF
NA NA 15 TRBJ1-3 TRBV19 TGTGCCAGTAGTAGCGGGTCCAGCTCTGGAAACACCATATATTTT CASSSGSSSGNTIYF
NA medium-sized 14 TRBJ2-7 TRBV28 TGTGCCAGCAGTTTAGGCGGCAGGGCCTACGAGCAGTACTTC CASSLGGRAYEQYF
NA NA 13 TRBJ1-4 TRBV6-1 TGTGCCAGCAGTATAACTCGTAATGAAAAACTGTTTTTT CASSITRNEKLFF
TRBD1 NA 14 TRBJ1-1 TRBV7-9 TGTGCCAGCAGCCGCGAAGGGGGCTGGACTGAAGCTTTCTTT CASSREGGWTEAFF
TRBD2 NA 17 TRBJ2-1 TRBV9 TGTGCCAGCAGCGCACCGGGACTAGCGGGGGAGGGAAATGAGCAGTTCTTC CASSAPGLAGEGNEQFF
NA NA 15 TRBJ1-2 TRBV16 TGTGCCAGCAGCCACCCACCGGGACTCAACTATGGCTACACCTTC CASSHPPGLNYGYTF
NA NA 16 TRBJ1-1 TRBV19 TGTGCCAGTAGTATGGTAAGGAGCCTATTGAACACTGAAGCTTTCTTT CASSMVRSLLNTEAFF
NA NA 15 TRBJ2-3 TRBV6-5 TGTGCCAGCAGTTACACCGGGGGTAGCACAGATACGCAGTATTTT CASSYTGGSTDTQYF
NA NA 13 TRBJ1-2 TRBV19 TGTGCCAGCCGTACGGGCGTTAACTATGGCTACACCTTC CASRTGVNYGYTF
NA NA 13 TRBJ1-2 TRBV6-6 TGTGCCAGCAGTCCTCGCGGGACATATGGCTACACCTTC CASSPRGTYGYTF
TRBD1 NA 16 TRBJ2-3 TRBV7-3 TGTGCCAGCAGCTTGGGGTCGACAGGGGGAATAGATACGCAGTATTTT CASSLGSTGGIDTQYF
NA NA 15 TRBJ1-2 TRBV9 TGTGCCAGCAGCGTTCGTCCGGAGGGCAACTATGGCTACACCTTC CASSVRPEGNYGYTF
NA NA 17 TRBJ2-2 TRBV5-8 TGTGCCAGCAGCTTTGGGCAGATCTCCCTCTTGGCCGGGGAGCTGTTTTTT CASSFGQISLLAGELFF
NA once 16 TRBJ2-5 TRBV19 TGTGCCAGTAGTAATACCCACGGGTGGAGCCAAGAGACCCAGTACTTC CASSNTHGWSQETQYF
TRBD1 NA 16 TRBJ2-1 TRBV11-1 TGTGCCAGCAGCTCCCAGGACAGGGGGCATTACAATGAGCAGTTCTTC CASSSQDRGHYNEQFF
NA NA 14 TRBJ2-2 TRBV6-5 TGTGCCAGCGGAGGGAGTGTGGTTACCGGGGAGCTGTTTTTT CASGGSVVTGELFF
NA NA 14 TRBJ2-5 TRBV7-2 TGTGCCAGCAGCCTTAGCGGTTACCAAGAGACCCAGTACTTC CASSLSGYQETQYF
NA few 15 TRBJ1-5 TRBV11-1 TGTGCCAGCAACTTACATGGGGCTGGCAATCAGCCCCAGCATTTT CASNLHGAGNQPQHF
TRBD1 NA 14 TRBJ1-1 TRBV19 TGTGCCAGTAGAACCGACAGGGGGCGAACTGAAGCTTTCTTT CASRTDRGRTEAFF
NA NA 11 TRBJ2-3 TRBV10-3 TGTGCCACCCGCCTCTCCGATACGCAGTATTTT CATRLSDTQYF
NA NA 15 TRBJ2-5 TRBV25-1 TGTGCCAGCAGTAAAGGTGACACCTACCAAGAGACCCAGTACTTC CASSKGDTYQETQYF
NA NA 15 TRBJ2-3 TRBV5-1 TGCGCCAGCAGCCCCCTGGGACTGGGTGCAGATACGCAGTATTTT CASSPLGLGADTQYF
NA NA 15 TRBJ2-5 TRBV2 TGTGCCAGCAATGGTGGTCAGGGATATCAAGAGACCCAGTACTTC CASNGGQGYQETQYF
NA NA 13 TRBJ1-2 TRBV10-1 TGCGCCAGCCCTCAGCCCCCTAACTATGGCTACACCTTC CASPQPPNYGYTF
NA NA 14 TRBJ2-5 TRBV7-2 TGTGCCAGCAGCTTAGTCTGGTCTCAAGAGACCCAGTACTTC CASSLVWSQETQYF
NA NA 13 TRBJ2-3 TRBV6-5 TGTGCCAGCAGCCCGATTAGCCGTTCTACGCAGTATTTT CASSPISRSTQYF
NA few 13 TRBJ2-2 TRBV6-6 TGTGCCAGCAGTTACTCTGGAGGTGGGGAGCTGTTTTTT CASSYSGGGELFF